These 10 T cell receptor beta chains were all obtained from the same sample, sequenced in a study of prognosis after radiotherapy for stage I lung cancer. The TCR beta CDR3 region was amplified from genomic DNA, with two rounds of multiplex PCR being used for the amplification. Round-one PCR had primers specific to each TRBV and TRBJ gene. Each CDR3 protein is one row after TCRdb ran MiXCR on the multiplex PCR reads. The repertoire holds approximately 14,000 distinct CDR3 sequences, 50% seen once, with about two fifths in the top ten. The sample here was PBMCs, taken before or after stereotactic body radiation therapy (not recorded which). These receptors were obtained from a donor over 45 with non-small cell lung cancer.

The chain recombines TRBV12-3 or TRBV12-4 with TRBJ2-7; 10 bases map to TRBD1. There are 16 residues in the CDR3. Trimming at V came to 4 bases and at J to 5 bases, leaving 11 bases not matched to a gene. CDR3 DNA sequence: TGTGCCAGCAGTTGGGGACGAGGGGACAGGGGCGACGAGCAGTACTTC. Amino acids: CASSWGRGDRGDEQYF.

The CDR3 nucleotides are TGTGCCAGCAGCCCACCCAGACAGGCGGCCACCGGGGAGCTGTTTTTT. This translates into CASSPPRQAATGELFF. The chain carries TRBV7-9 and TRBJ2-2; possible D gene TRBD1, 6 bases. Germline-derived CDR1 and CDR2 are SEHNR and FQNEAQ (reference sequence). The CDR3 is 16 residues long. V shed 5 bases and J shed 4 bases, with 17 bases lying between them.

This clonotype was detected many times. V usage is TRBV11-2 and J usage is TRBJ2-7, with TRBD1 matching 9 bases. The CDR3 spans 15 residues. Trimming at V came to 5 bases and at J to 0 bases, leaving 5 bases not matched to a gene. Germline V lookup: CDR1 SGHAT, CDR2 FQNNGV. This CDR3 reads CASSKYRGLSYEQYF. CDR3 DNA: TGTGCCAGCAGCAAATACAGGGGGCTCTCCTACGAGCAGTACTTC.

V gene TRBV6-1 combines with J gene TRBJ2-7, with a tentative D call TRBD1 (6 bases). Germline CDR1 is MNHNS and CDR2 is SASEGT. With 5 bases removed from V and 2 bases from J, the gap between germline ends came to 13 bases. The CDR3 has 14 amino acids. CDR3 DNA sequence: TGTGCCAGCAGTCCGTGGACAGCTCCCTACGAGCAGTACTTC. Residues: CASSPWTAPYEQYF.

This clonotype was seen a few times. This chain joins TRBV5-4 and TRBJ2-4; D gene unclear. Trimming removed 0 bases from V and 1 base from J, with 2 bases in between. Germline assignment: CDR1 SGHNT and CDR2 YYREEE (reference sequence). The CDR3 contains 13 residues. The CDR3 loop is CASSLDAKNIQYF. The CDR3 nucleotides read TGTGCCAGCAGCTTGGACGCCAAAAACATTCAGTACTTC.

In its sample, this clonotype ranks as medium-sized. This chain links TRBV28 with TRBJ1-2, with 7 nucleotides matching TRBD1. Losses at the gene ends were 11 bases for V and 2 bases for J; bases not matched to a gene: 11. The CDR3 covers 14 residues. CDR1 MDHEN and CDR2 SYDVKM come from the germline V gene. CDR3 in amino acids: CAGRDSRGNYGYTF. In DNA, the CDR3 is TGTGCCGGGAGGGACAGTCGCGGGAACTATGGCTACACCTTC.

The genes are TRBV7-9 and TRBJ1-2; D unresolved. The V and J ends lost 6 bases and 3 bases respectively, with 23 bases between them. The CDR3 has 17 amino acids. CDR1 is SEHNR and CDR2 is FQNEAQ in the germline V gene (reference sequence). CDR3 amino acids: CASSNPAFTWEYYGYTF. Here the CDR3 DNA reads TGTGCCAGCAGTAATCCCGCGTTCACATGGGAATACTATGGCTACACCTTC.

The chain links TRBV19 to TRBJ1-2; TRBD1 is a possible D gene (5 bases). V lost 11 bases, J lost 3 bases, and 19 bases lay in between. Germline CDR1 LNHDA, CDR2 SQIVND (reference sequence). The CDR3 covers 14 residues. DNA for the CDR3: TGTGCCGTAGATCGGGGGAGAACCCACTATGGCTACACCTTC. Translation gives CAVDRGRTHYGYTF.

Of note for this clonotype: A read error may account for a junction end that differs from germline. CDR3 sequence reads: CSANTPGLPSGELFF. Written as DNA, the CDR3 is TGTAGTGCTAACACCCCAGGACTTCCCTCCGGGGAGCTGTTTTTT. The chain recombines TRBV20-1 with TRBJ2-2; possible D gene TRBD2, 5 bases. CDR1 DFQATT and CDR2 SNEGSKA come from the germline V gene (reference sequence). This CDR3 region has 15 residues.

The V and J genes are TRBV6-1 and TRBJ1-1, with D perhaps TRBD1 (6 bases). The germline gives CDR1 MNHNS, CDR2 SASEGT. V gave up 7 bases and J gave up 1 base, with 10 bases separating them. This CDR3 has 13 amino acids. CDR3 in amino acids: CASIWGQNTEAFF. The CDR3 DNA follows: TGTGCCAGCATTTGGGGGCAGAACACTGAAGCTTTCTTT.